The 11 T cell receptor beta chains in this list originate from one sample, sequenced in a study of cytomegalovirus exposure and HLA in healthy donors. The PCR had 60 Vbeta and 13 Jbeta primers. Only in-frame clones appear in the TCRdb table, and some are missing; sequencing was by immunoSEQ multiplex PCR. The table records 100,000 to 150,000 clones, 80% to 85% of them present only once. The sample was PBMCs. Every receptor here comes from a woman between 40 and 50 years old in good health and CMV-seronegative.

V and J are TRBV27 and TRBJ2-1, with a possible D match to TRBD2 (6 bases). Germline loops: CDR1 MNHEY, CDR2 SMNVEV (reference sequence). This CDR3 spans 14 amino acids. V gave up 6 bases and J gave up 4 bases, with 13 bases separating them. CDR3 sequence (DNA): TGTGCCAGCAGAGCGGGCCAGCGATACAATGAGCAGTTCTTC. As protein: CASRAGQRYNEQFF.

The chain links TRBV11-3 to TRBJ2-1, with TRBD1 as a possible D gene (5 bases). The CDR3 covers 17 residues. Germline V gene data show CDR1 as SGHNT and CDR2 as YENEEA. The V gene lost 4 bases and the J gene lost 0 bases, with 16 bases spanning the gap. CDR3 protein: CASSSTGTARSYNEQFF. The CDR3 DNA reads TGTGCCAGCAGCTCCACAGGCACAGCTCGCTCCTACAATGAGCAGTTCTTC.

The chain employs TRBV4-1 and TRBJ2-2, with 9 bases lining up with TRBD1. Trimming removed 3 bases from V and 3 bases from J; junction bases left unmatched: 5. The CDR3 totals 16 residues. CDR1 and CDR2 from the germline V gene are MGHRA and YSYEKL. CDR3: CASSQGGQGYTGELFF. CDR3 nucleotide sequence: TGCGCCAGCAGCCAGGGGGGACAGGGCTACACCGGGGAGCTGTTTTTT.

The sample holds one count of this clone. CDR3: CASSLGRNTGELFF. The DNA of the CDR3 is TGTGCCAGCAGCTTAGGGAGGAACACCGGGGAGCTGTTTTTT. V is TRBV7-9 and J is TRBJ2-2; the D is unclear. Germline values: CDR1 SEHNR, CDR2 FQNEAQ (reference sequence). The CDR3 is made up of 14 amino acids. Trimming pared 1 base from V and 1 base from J, leaving 4 bases between.

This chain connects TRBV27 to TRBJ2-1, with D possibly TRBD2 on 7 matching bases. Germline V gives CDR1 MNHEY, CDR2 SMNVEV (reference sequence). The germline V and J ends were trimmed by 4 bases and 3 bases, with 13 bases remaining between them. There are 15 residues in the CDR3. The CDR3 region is CASSYGGLVYNEQFF. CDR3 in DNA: TGTGCCAGCAGTTACGGGGGGCTAGTCTACAATGAGCAGTTCTTC.

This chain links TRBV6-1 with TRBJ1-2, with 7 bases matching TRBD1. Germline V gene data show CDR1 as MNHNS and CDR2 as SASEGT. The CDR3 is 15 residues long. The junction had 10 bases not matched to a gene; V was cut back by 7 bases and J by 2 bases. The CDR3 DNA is TGTGCCAGCAATTCTCAGGCGGGACAGAACTATGGCTACACCTTC. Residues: CASNSQAGQNYGYTF.

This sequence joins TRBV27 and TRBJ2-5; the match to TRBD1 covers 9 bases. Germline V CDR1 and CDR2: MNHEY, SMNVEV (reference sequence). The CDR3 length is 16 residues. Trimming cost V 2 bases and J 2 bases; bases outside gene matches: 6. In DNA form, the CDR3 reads TGTGCCAGCAGTTTACTCCGGGACAGGGAGCAAGAGACCCAGTACTTC. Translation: CASSLLRDREQETQYF.

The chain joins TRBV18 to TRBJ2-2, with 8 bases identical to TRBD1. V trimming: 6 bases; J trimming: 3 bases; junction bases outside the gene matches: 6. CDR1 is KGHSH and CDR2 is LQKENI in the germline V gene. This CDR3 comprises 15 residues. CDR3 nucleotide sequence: TGTGCCAGCTCGCCCACAGGGGGTGACACCGGGGAGCTGTTTTTT. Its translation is CASSPTGGDTGELFF.

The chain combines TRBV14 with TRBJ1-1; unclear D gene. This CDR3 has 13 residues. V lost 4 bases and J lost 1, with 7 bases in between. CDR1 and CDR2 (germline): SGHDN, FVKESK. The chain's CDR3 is CASSLQENTEAFF. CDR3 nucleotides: TGTGCCAGCAGCCTGCAGGAGAACACTGAAGCTTTCTTT.

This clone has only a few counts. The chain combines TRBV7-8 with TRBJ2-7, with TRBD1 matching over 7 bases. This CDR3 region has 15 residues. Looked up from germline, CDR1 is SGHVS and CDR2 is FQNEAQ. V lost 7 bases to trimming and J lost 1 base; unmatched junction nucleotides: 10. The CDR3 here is CASTVRQGGSYEQYF. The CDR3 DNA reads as TGTGCCAGCACCGTACGACAGGGCGGTTCCTACGAGCAGTACTTC.

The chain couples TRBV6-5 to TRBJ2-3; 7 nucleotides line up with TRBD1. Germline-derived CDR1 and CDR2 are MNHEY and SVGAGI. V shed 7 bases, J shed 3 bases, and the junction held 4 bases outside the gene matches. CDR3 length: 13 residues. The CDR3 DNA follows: TGTGCCAGCAATAGACAGGGTACAGATACGCAGTATTTT. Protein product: CASNRQGTDTQYF.